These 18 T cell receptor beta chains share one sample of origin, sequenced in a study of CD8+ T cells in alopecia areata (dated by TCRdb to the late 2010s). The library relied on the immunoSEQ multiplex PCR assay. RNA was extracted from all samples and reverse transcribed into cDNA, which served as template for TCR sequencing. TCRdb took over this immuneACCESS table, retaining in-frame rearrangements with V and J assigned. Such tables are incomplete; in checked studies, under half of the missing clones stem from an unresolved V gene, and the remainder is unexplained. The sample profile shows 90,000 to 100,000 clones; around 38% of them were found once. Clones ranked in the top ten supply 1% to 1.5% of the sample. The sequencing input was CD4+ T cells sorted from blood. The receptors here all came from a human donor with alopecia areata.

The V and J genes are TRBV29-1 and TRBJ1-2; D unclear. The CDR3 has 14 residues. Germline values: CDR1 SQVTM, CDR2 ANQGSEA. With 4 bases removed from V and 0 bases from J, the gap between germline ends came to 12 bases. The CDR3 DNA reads TGCAGCGTTGTGCGGGCACACACTAACTATGGCTACACCTTC. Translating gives CSVVRAHTNYGYTF.

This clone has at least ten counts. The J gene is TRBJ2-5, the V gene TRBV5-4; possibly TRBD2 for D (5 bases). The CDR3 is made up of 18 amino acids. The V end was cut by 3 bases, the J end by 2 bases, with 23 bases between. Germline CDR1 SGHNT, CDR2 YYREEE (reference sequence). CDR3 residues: CASSSYRLDSRSQETQYF. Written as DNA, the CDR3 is TGTGCCAGCAGCTCCTACCGCCTGGACTCTCGATCACAAGAGACCCAGTACTTC.

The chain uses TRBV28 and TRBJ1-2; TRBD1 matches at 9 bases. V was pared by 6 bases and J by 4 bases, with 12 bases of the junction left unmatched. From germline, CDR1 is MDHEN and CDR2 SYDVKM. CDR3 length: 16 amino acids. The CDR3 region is CASSTSGTGFAYGYTF. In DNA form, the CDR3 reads TGTGCCAGCAGCACCTCCGGGACAGGGTTTGCCTATGGCTACACCTTC.

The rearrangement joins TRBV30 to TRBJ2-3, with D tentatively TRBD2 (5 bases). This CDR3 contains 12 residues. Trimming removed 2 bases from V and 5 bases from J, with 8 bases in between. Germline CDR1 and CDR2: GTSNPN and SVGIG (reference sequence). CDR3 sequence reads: CAWSPGVDTQYF. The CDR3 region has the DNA TGTGCCTGGAGTCCCGGGGTAGATACGCAGTATTTT.

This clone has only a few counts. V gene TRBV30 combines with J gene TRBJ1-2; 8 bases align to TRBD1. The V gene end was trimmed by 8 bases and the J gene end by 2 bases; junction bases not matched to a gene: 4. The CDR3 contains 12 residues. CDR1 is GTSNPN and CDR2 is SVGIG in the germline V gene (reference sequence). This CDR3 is CARGQANYGYTF. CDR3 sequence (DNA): TGTGCCCGGGGACAGGCGAACTATGGCTACACCTTC.

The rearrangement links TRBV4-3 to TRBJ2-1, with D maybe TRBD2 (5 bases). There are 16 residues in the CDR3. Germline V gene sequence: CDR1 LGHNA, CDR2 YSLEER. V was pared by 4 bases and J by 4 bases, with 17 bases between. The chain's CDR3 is CASSRKTTRPYNEQFF. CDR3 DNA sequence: TGCGCCAGCAGCCGGAAGACTACGCGACCGTACAATGAGCAGTTCTTC.

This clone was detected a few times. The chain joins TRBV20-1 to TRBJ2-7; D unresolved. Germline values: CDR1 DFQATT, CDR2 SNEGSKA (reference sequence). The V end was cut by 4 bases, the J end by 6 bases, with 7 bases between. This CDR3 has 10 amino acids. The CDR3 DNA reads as TGCAGTGCTACGGAGTCCGAGCAGTACTTC. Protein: CSATESEQYF.

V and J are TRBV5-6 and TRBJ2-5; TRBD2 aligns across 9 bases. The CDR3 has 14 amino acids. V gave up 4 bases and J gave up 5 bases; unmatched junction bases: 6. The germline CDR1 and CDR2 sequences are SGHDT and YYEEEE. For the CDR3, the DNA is TGTGCCAGCAGCCCGGGACTAGCCCTGGAGACCCAGTACTTC. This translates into CASSPGLALETQYF. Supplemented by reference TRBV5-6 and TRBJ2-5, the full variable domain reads DAGVTQSPTHLIKTRGQQVTLRCSPKSGHDTVSWYQQALGQGPQFIFQYYEEEERQRGNFPDRFSGHQFPNYSSELNVNALLLGDSALYLCASSPGLALETQYFGPGTRLLVL.

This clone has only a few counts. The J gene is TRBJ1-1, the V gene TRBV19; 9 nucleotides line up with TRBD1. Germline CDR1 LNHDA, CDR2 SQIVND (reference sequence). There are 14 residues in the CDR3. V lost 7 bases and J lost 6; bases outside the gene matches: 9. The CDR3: CASMSDRGRSEAFF. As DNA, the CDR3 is TGTGCCAGTATGTCGGACAGGGGAAGGTCTGAAGCTTTCTTT.

CDR3 nucleotides: TGTGCCAGCAGCGTAGGCCTGGGGAGGGAGCAGTTCTTC. Amino acid sequence: CASSVGLGREQFF. The chain combines TRBV9 with TRBJ2-1; D is possibly TRBD2 (6 bases). The V gene's germline CDR1 is SGDLS and CDR2 YYNGEE. Trimming cost V 0 bases and J 10 bases, with 11 bases left between them. This CDR3 is 13 amino acids long. The variable domain in full, completed from reference TRBV9 and TRBJ2-1, reads DSGVTQTPKHLITATGQRVTLRCSPRSGDLSVYWYQQSLDQGLQFLIQYYNGEERAKGNILERFSAQQFPDLHSELNLSSLELGDSALYFCASSVGLGREQFFGPGTRLTVL.

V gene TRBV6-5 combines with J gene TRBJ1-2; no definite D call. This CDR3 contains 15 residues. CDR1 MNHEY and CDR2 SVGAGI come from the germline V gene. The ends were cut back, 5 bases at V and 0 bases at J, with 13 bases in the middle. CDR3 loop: CASSNRERANYGYTF. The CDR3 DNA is TGTGCCAGCAGTAACCGGGAGCGAGCTAACTATGGCTACACCTTC.

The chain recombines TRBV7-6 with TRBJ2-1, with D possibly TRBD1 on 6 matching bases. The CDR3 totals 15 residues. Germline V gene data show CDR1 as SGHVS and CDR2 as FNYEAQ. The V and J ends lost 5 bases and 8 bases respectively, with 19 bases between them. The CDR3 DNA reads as TGTGCCAGCAGCCATCAAATTACAGGGTTCGATGAGCAGTTCTTC. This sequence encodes CASSHQITGFDEQFF.

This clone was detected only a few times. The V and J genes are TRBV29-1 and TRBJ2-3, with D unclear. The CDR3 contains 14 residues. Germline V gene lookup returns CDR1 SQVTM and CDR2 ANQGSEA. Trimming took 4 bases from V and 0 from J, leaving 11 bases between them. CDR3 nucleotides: TGCAGCGTTGTGCCAGCGACTAGCACAGATACGCAGTATTTT. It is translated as CSVVPATSTDTQYF.

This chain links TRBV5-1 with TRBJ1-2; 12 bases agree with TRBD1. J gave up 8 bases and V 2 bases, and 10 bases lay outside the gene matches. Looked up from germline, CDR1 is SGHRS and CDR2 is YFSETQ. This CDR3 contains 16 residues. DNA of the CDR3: TGCGCCAGCAGCTTCGGCCCTGGGACAGGGGGCGAGGGCTACACCTTC. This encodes CASSFGPGTGGEGYTF.

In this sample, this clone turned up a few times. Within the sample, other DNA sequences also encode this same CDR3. The CDR3 DNA reads as TGTGCCAGCAGTGAACAGGGGGCCTCCTACGAGCAGTACTTC. It encodes CASSEQGASYEQYF. The chain carries TRBV2 and TRBJ2-7, with TRBD1 matching over 8 bases. The germline V gene encodes CDR1 SNHLY and CDR2 FYNNEI. The CDR3 sequence is 14 residues long. Germline trimming cut 2 bases from V and 0 bases from J; bases unmatched to any gene: 0.

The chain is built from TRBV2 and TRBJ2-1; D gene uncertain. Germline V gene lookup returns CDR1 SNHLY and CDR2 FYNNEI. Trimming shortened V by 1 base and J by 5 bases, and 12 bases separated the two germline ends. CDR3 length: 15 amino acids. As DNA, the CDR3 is TGTGCCAGCAGTGAAGGTCTGCGGTCAAACAATGAGCAGTTCTTC. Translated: CASSEGLRSNNEQFF.

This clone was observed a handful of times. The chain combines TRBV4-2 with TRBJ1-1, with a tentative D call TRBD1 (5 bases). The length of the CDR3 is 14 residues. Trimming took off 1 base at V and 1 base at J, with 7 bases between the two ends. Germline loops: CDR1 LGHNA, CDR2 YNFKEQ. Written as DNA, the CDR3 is TGTGCCAGCAGCCAAGGTAGGGGGAACACTGAAGCTTTCTTT. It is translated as CASSQGRGNTEAFF.

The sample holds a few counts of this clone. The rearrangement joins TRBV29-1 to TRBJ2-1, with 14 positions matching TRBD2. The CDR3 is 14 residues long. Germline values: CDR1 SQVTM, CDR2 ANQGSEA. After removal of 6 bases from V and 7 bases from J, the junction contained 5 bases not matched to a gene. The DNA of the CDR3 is TGCAGCGTAGGGACTAGCGGGGGAAGAAATGAGCAGTTCTTC. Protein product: CSVGTSGGRNEQFF.